This T cell receptor beta chain appears in the sequencing data of a study of cytomegalovirus exposure and HLA in healthy donors. Germline CDR1 is MNHEY and CDR2 is SVGAGI. The CDR3 is 12 residues long. Trimming shortened V by 7 bases and J by 4 bases, and 11 bases separated the two germline ends. The repertoire was sequenced with immunoSEQ multiplex PCR; TCRdb's copy has only in-frame clones and lacks some. Of 110,000 to 150,000 clones in the sample, about 94% were seen once. This receptor was taken from a man in his late teens or twenties in good health and CMV-seropositive. The V and J genes are TRBV6-5 and TRBJ2-7; D is possibly TRBD2 (6 bases). The material sequenced was PBMCs. CDR3 residues: CASNRAGYEQYF. DNA for the CDR3: TGTGCCAGCAACCGAGCGGGTTACGAGCAGTACTTC.